This TCR beta chain was profiled in a study of CD8 T cells in Susac syndrome. Study-level information: Intravenous immunoglobulin alone or corticosteroids were being given to patients with Susac syndrome at blood draw, unless they were therapy-naive. Study results and caveats: The study's TCR sequencing and HLA analysis covered a relatively small number of individuals, and the study acknowledged this.

Germline assignment: CDR1 SGDLS and CDR2 YYNGEE. V lost 0 bases to trimming and J lost 6 bases, with 16 bases between them. The CDR3 consists of 16 residues. Reverse transcription used about 0.45 to 1 ug RNA and random hexamers. immunoSEQ multiplex PCR amplified TCR beta CDR3 across 54 Vbeta, 13 Jbeta. TCRdb processed the immunoSEQ multiplex PCR reads anew with MiXCR; each CDR3 protein has one entry. The sample records some 150,000 distinct CDR3 sequences, 90% to 95% being singletons. A remark on this clonotype: Its antigen is still unknown.

The chain joins TRBV9 to TRBJ2-4; D not certain. The TCR sequence derives from a human donor with Susac syndrome. The sample comprised CD4+ T cells from PBMCs. CDR3 in DNA: TGTGCCAGCAGCGTAGAGCTCGAAGGGCCTGGAAACATTCAGTACTTC. It encodes CASSVELEGPGNIQYF.